This T cell receptor beta chain was retrieved from a study of blood T cell repertoires in COVID-19. Study-level information: Samples came from the United States, Italy and Spain, spanning acute and convalescent COVID-19. Sample material is recorded as cDNA or gDNA derived from T cells, B-cell-depleted T cells, or PBMCs.

Profiling relied on immunoSEQ multiplex PCR, and the TCRdb table lists in-frame clones only, not all of them. This table holds around 300,000 clones, 85% to 90% found once. Ages ranged from about 18 to 100 years, with residence in about two dozen US areas. Germline V gene sequence: CDR1 LGHDT, CDR2 YNNKEL (reference sequence). The CDR3 runs 13 residues. J lost 8 bases, V lost 4 bases, and 2 bases had no gene match. The chain carries TRBV3-1 (or the pseudogene TRBV3-2) and TRBJ1-6, with 7 bases lining up with TRBD1. Input material: PBMCs or T cells enriched from blood (not recorded which). The sequence was obtained from a woman aged 18-30 years who had recovered from COVID-19. CDR3 sequence (DNA): TGTGCCAGCAGCCGGCAGGGGGATTCACCCCTCCACTTT. Translated, it gives CASSRQGDSPLHF.